This T cell receptor (beta chain) originates from a study of type 1 regulatory T cells. In the study overall: T-allo10 is an in vitro-generated, Tr1-enriched CD4 T cell product specific for alloantigen.

Germline values: CDR1 LGHNA, CDR2 YSLEER. V lost 3 bases, J lost 4 bases, and 24 bases lay in between. This CDR3 spans 18 amino acids. T-allo10 cells from the graft donor were described as anergic, host-alloantigen-specific, and alloantigen-specific suppressors. Concerning this clonotype itself: Its antigen is as yet unknown.

One entry per CDR3 protein, called by TCRdb with MiXCR from the reads. In the table there are 60,000 to 70,000 distinct CDR3 sequences, roughly 60% of which are singletons. Sequencing was carried out using cultured T cells, either the whole culture or a sorted T cell fraction (not recorded which). Documented subset: Tr1-enriched cell product generated in vitro against host alloantigens. This chain connects TRBV4-3 to TRBJ1-2; D might be TRBD1 (6 bases). The sequence was collected from a human donor in good health. The CDR3 bases are TGCGCCAGCAGCCATCTCCTTCCGGGGGGGGCATCTTCCTATGGCTACACCTTC. Translating gives CASSHLLPGGASSYGYTF.